In this sample, the clone carrying this T cell receptor beta chain turned up a few times. Its antigen is not identified. Synthetic analogs of TCR templates were spiked into every PCR. Using immunoSEQ multiplex PCR, the repertoire was profiled, and TCRdb retains in-frame clones only, with some absent. The sample has approximately 110,000 clones; roughly 84% are singletons. The data were taken from a study of PD-L1 blockade in urothelial cancer. Study-level information: Male sex and bladder-origin urothelial cancer were recorded for about 85% of the roughly 30 patients. Analysis of the blood was performed 3 weeks (second dose) and 6 weeks after treatment start.

Study-level findings and limits: A below-median TCR clonality in blood before treatment predicted better survival.

Germline assignment: CDR1 ENHRY and CDR2 SYGVKD. V shed 4 bases and J shed 5 bases, with 6 bases lying between them. The CDR3 spans 11 residues. The clonotype was recovered from a man in his forties or fifties with urothelial cancer. V gene TRBV10-3 combines with J gene TRBJ2-7; tentative D call: TRBD1 (5 bases). The specimen was PBMCs, collected around atezolizumab (anti-PD-L1) treatment. The CDR3 DNA reads as TGTGCCATCAGTGTAGGGGACGAGCAGTACTTC. Protein sequence: CAISVGDEQYF.